Below, 7 T cell receptor beta chains from the same sample are listed, as sequenced in a study of metastatic and nonmetastatic thyroid tumors. Patients had received no treatment of any kind before thyroid surgery. TCRdb used MiXCR to call clones anew from the PCR reads. The sample has some 17,000 clones; under 30% are singletons. The sequenced material came from adjacent normal tissue. These receptors all stem from a female donor with papillary thyroid cancer or a benign thyroid nodule (not recorded which). Some clones in this sample may be carry-over from other donors' samples.

The chain recombines TRBV20-1 with TRBJ2-7; 8 bases line up with TRBD1. CDR1 and CDR2 (germline): DFQATT, SNEGSKA (reference sequence). The CDR3 has 16 residues. V lost 0 bases and J lost 3; bases outside the gene matches: 10. Written as DNA, the CDR3 is TGCAGTGCTAGAGATCTCGACAGGGGAAGGTTCTACGAGCAGTACTTC. This codes for CSARDLDRGRFYEQYF.

This clone was seen a handful of times. V usage is TRBV5-1 and J usage is TRBJ1-2; the match to TRBD1 covers 12 bases. CDR1 SGHRS and CDR2 YFSETQ come from the germline V gene. The CDR3 contains 16 residues. The ends lost 4 bases at V and 4 bases at J; junction bases unmatched: 8. CDR3 sequence: CASSDEGTGGGYGYTF. In DNA form, the CDR3 reads TGCGCCAGCAGCGATGAGGGGACAGGGGGCGGCTATGGCTACACCTTC.

This rearrangement joins TRBV27 to TRBJ2-7, with D perhaps TRBD1 (6 bases). The germline V gene encodes CDR1 MNHEY and CDR2 SMNVEV (reference sequence). V was shortened by 5 bases and J by 2 bases, with 10 bases between the two germline ends. The CDR3 contains 13 residues. The CDR3 region is CASSPGQPYEQYF. In DNA form, the CDR3 reads TGTGCCAGCAGTCCCGGACAGCCCTACGAGCAGTACTTC.

This clone was seen more than once but under ten times. The V call is TRBV20-1, the J call TRBJ2-7, with D possibly being TRBD1 or TRBD2 (5 bases each). The V end was cut by 1 base, the J end by 6 bases, with 13 bases between. Germline V gene sequence: CDR1 DFQATT, CDR2 SNEGSKA (reference sequence). The CDR3 has 13 residues. CDR3 DNA sequence: TGCAGTGCTAGAGGGGCAGGTGGGACCGAGCAGTACTTC. This encodes CSARGAGGTEQYF.

This sequence joins TRBV20-1 and TRBJ1-2, with D maybe TRBD1 (5 bases). Trimming removed 5 bases at V and 3 bases at J, with 7 bases between. The CDR3 spans 11 residues. Germline loops: CDR1 DFQATT, CDR2 SNEGSKA (reference sequence). The CDR3 loop is CSARGDYGYTF. The DNA of the CDR3 is TGCAGTGCTCGAGGGGACTATGGCTACACCTTC.

This clone is termed medium-sized (0.01 to 0.1%). The V gene is TRBV7-2, the J gene TRBJ2-1; D remains ambiguous. Trimming pared 0 bases from V and 5 bases from J, leaving 17 bases between. The CDR3 totals 17 residues. Germline V gene data show CDR1 as SGHTA and CDR2 as FQGNSA. This CDR3 is CASSLASVGAHNNEQFF. CDR3 in DNA: TGTGCCAGCAGCTTAGCCTCGGTTGGAGCACACAACAATGAGCAGTTCTTC. The entire variable domain, with the rest obtained from reference TRBV7-2 and TRBJ2-1, is as follows: GAGVSQSPSNKVTEKGKDVELRCDPISGHTALYWYRQSLGQGLEFLIYFQGNSAPDKSGLPSDRFSAERTGGSVSTLTIQRTQQEDSAVYLCASSLASVGAHNNEQFFGPGTRLTVL.

This clone was counted a few times. The CDR3 DNA reads TGTGCCAGCAGTGGAATTGGGACTAGCGGGGTAGGAGAGCAGTTCTTC. Translation gives CASSGIGTSGVGEQFF. The rearrangement joins TRBV6-4 to TRBJ2-1, with 13 bases lining up with TRBD2. Germline CDR1 is MRHNA and CDR2 is SNTAGT. CDR3 size: 16 residues. Unmatched junction bases numbered 10, after V lost 4 bases and J lost 10 bases.